These 20 T cell receptor beta chains were all obtained from the same sample, sequenced in a study of T cell responses to AZD1222 COVID-19 vaccine. TCRdb's table, derived via immunoSEQ multiplex PCR, lists solely in-frame clones and lacks some. The table records 100,000 to 150,000 clones, around 90% of them present only once. This specimen consisted of peripheral blood, obtained on day 0 of AZD1222 vaccination. These receptors originate from an adult in good health.

As for this clone: Other nucleotide sequences from this sample produce the same CDR3. The chain has TRBV7-3 and TRBJ2-2; D gene uncertain. Trimming took 5 bases from V and 2 from J, leaving 9 bases between them. In germline, CDR1 is SGHTA, CDR2 FQGTGA. This CDR3 spans 14 amino acids. Here the CDR3 reads CASSPDGNTGELFF. The CDR3 DNA follows: TGTGCCAGCAGCCCGGACGGAAACACCGGGGAGCTGTTTTTT.

V is TRBV6-2 or TRBV6-3 and J is TRBJ2-7, with D possibly being TRBD1 or TRBD2 (5 bases each). Germline V gene lookup returns CDR1 MNHEY and CDR2 SVGEGT. V was clipped by 4 bases and J by 12 bases, with 16 bases between them. This CDR3 is built from 12 residues. The chain's CDR3 is CASSSGPAAGYF. CDR3 coding DNA: TGTGCCAGCAGTTCAGGGCCCGCCGCGGGGTACTTC.

The chain uses TRBV7-2 and TRBJ2-1, with D unresolved. Deletions cut 5 bases from V and 5 bases from J, with 4 bases between. Germline assignment: CDR1 SGHTA and CDR2 FQGNSA. This CDR3 comprises 11 residues. In nucleotides, the CDR3 is TGTGCCAGCAGCAATCACAATGAGCAGTTCTTC. It is translated as CASSNHNEQFF.

The rearrangement links TRBV5-1 to TRBJ2-7; D ambiguous. Trimming took off 0 bases at V and 5 bases at J, with 9 bases between the two ends. This CDR3 has 13 residues. Germline lookup yields CDR1 SGHRS and CDR2 YFSETQ. For the CDR3, the DNA is TGCGCCAGCAGCTTGGTTGGGCAAGACGAGCAGTACTTC. Its protein is CASSLVGQDEQYF.

As DNA, the CDR3 is TGTGCCAGCAGTTCAACAGGGAATGAAAAACTGTTTTTT. Its protein product is CASSSTGNEKLFF. The chain links TRBV6-5 to TRBJ1-4, with D tentatively TRBD1 (6 bases). Per the germline V gene, CDR1 is MNHEY and CDR2 is SVGAGI. The CDR3 is 13 amino acids. V lost 4 bases, J lost 5 bases, and 8 bases lay in between.

The chain combines TRBV6-1 with TRBJ1-6, with D perhaps TRBD1 (6 bases). Trimming took 0 bases from V and 6 from J, leaving 15 bases between them. The CDR3 runs 17 residues. Germline CDR1 reads MNHNS; CDR2 reads SASEGT. This CDR3 is CASSEATTGSFNSPLHF. The CDR3 DNA follows: TGTGCCAGCAGTGAAGCGACGACAGGAAGTTTTAATTCACCCCTCCACTTT.

The chain employs TRBV5-4 and TRBJ2-2; 11 positions match TRBD2. Germline lookup yields CDR1 SGHNT and CDR2 YYREEE (reference sequence). With 2 bases clipped from V and 1 base from J, the junction kept 4 bases outside the gene matches. The CDR3 is made up of 17 amino acids. CDR3: CASSFPTSGGNTGELFF. Written as DNA, the CDR3 is TGTGCCAGCAGCTTCCCTACTAGCGGGGGGAACACCGGGGAGCTGTTTTTT.

This clone was observed once. This chain uses TRBV27 with TRBJ2-7; perhaps D is TRBD1 or TRBD2 (5 bases each). The CDR3 totals 12 residues. Trimming removed 10 bases at V and 0 bases at J, with 10 bases between. The V gene's germline CDR1 is MNHEY and CDR2 SMNVEV (reference sequence). The CDR3 protein is CATGLNSYEQYF. The CDR3 DNA is TGTGCCACGGGGCTAAACTCCTACGAGCAGTACTTC.

This chain uses TRBV7-8 with TRBJ2-1; 7 positions match TRBD2. J gave up 2 bases and V 6 bases, and 10 bases lay outside the gene matches. Per the germline V gene, CDR1 is SGHVS and CDR2 is FQNEAQ. The CDR3 has 16 amino acids. CDR3 protein: CASSYEAGVTYNEQFF. CDR3 sequence (DNA): TGTGCCAGCAGTTACGAGGCGGGAGTCACCTACAATGAGCAGTTCTTC. Full variable domain (outside the CDR3, taken from reference TRBV7-8 and TRBJ2-1): GAGVSQSPRYKVAKRGQDVALRCDPISGHVSLFWYQQALGQGPEFLTYFQNEAQLDKSGLPSDRFFAERPEGSVSTLKIQRTQQEDSAVYLCASSYEAGVTYNEQFFGPGTRLTVL.

The chain joins TRBV6-5 to TRBJ2-1; 7 bases are a match to TRBD1. The CDR3 has 14 amino acids. The germline V gene encodes CDR1 MNHEY and CDR2 SVGAGI. The ends lost 2 bases at V and 6 bases at J; junction bases unmatched: 4. In DNA form, the CDR3 reads TGTGCCAGCAGTTACAACCCAGGGGGCAATGAGCAGTTCTTC. Translating it yields CASSYNPGGNEQFF.

This chain uses TRBV7-9 with TRBJ1-1; the match to TRBD1 covers 7 bases. This CDR3 has 15 residues. In germline, CDR1 is SEHNR, CDR2 FQNEAQ (reference sequence). With 4 bases clipped from V and 7 bases from J, the junction kept 12 bases outside the gene matches. The CDR3 nucleotides read TGTGCCAGCAGCTCTCAAACCGGGACAGCGAATGAAGCTTTCTTT. As protein: CASSSQTGTANEAFF.

The chain carries TRBV7-8 and TRBJ2-3; 10 bases are shared with TRBD2. The germline V gene has CDR1 SGHVS and CDR2 FQNEAQ. With V trimmed by 5 bases and J by 9 bases, 8 bases remained unmatched. This CDR3 is built from 14 residues. CDR3 amino acids: CASSPLAGAITQYF. In DNA form, the CDR3 reads TGTGCCAGCAGCCCCCTAGCGGGGGCCATAACGCAGTATTTT.

This sequence joins TRBV28 and TRBJ1-1; D gene unclear. The CDR3 loop spans 14 amino acids. From germline, CDR1 is MDHEN and CDR2 SYDVKM. V lost 5 bases, J lost 2 bases, and 12 bases lay in between. CDR3 DNA sequence: TGTGCCAGCAGTCTACCACGACCTAACACTGAAGCTTTCTTT. Translating it yields CASSLPRPNTEAFF. The full variable domain, in which reference TRBV28 and TRBJ1-1 provide the parts outside the CDR3, is DVKVTQSSRYLVKRTGEKVFLECVQDMDHENMFWYRQDPGLGLRLIYFSYDVKMKEKGDIPEGYSVSREKKERFSLILESASTNQTSMYLCASSLPRPNTEAFFGQGTRLTVV.

The chain employs TRBV15 and TRBJ2-7; D tentatively fits TRBD1 or TRBD2 (6 bases each). Germline CDR1 LNHNV, CDR2 YYDKDF (reference sequence). Deletions cut 3 bases from V and 2 bases from J, with 17 bases between. This CDR3 is built from 16 residues. In nucleotides, the CDR3 is TGTGCCACCAGCAGGGGGGCCGCGGGGTTGACCTACGAGCAGTACTTC. Translated, it gives CATSRGAAGLTYEQYF.

The chain couples TRBV2 to TRBJ2-7; TRBD1 matches at 7 bases. With 5 bases clipped from V and 5 bases from J, the junction kept 6 bases outside the gene matches. Germline CDR1 SNHLY, CDR2 FYNNEI. This CDR3 region has 13 residues. Here the CDR3 DNA reads TGTGCCAGCAGTACTCCGACAGGGAACGAGCAGTACTTC. Translated, it gives CASSTPTGNEQYF.

This chain connects TRBV10-3 to TRBJ2-7, with D maybe TRBD2 (5 bases). This CDR3 is built from 15 residues. The germline gives CDR1 ENHRY, CDR2 SYGVKD. V was pared by 11 bases and J by 3 bases, with 23 bases between. CDR3 sequence reads: CAPAGTGPTHYEQYF. In DNA, the CDR3 is TGTGCCCCCGCGGGCACCGGGCCGACTCACTACGAGCAGTACTTC.

This clone was recorded once. J is TRBJ1-2 and V is TRBV29-1; D may be TRBD1 (6 bases). Germline V lookup: CDR1 SQVTM, CDR2 ANQGSEA. The germline V and J ends were trimmed by 3 bases and 0 bases, with 8 bases remaining between them. There are 13 residues in the CDR3. CDR3 sequence: CSVEDSTNYGYTF. The CDR3 DNA reads TGCAGCGTTGAGGACAGCACTAACTATGGCTACACCTTC.

The chain combines TRBV6-5 with TRBJ1-1; the match to TRBD1 covers 8 bases. CDR1 is MNHEY and CDR2 is SVGAGI in the germline V gene. There are 16 residues in the CDR3. The V gene end was trimmed by 1 base and the J gene end by 5 bases; junction bases not matched to a gene: 9. The CDR3 bases are TGTGCCAGCAGTTACTGGACAGGGTCAGATGGGACTGAAGCTTTCTTT. Protein sequence: CASSYWTGSDGTEAFF.

The gene calls are TRBV9 and TRBJ2-1; possibly TRBD1 or TRBD2 for D (5 bases each). Trimming took off 3 bases at V and 15 bases at J, with 25 bases between the two ends. The CDR3 is 15 amino acids. CDR1 is SGDLS, CDR2 YYNGEE, per germline. This CDR3 reads CASSADPGRAMGRFF. CDR3 in DNA: TGTGCCAGCAGCGCTGATCCGGGACGAGCGATGGGAAGGTTCTTC. The complete variable domain, with remaining parts taken from reference TRBV9 and TRBJ2-1, reads DSGVTQTPKHLITATGQRVTLRCSPRSGDLSVYWYQQSLDQGLQFLIQYYNGEERAKGNILERFSAQQFPDLHSELNLSSLELGDSALYFCASSADPGRAMGRFFGPGTRLTVL.

The chain is built from TRBV2 and TRBJ1-2; no clear D gene. Trimming removed 6 bases at V and 0 bases at J, with 11 bases between. This CDR3 is built from 14 residues. In germline, CDR1 is SNHLY, CDR2 FYNNEI. The CDR3 spells CASSARATNYGYTF. For the CDR3, the DNA is TGTGCCAGCAGCGCCCGGGCCACTAACTATGGCTACACCTTC.